Below are 10 T cell receptor beta chains sequenced from a single sample in a study of CD8 T cells in Susac syndrome. Random hexamers served to reverse transcribe roughly 0.5 to 1 ug RNA. MiXCR, run by TCRdb on the immunoSEQ multiplex PCR reads, gives a single entry per CDR3 protein. The sample carries about 200,000 distinct CDR3 sequences, 75% to 95% recorded once. Specimen: CD4+ T cells from PBMCs. The receptors were sampled from a human donor with Susac syndrome.

This clonotype was seen a single time. This CDR3 is CSVEARGLETQYF. CDR3 DNA: TGCAGCGTTGAAGCCAGGGGGCTGGAGACCCAGTACTTC. The genes are TRBV29-1 and TRBJ2-5; 8 bases are a match to TRBD1. Germline assignment: CDR1 SQVTM and CDR2 ANQGSEA. The CDR3 covers 13 residues. Germline trimming cut 1 base from V and 5 bases from J; bases unmatched to any gene: 3. Using reference TRBV29-1 and TRBJ2-5 for the parts outside the CDR3, the full variable domain is SAVISQKPSRDICQRGTSLTIQCQVDSQVTMMFWYRQQPGQSLTLIATANQGSEATYESGFVIDKFPISRPNLTFSTLTVSNMSPEDSSIYLCSVEARGLETQYFGPGTRLLVL.

The chain carries TRBV3-1 and TRBJ1-5; D might be TRBD1 (5 bases). Germline V gene sequence: CDR1 LGHDT, CDR2 YNNKEL (reference sequence). CDR3 length equals 13 residues. Trimming removed 2 bases at V and 5 bases at J, with 7 bases between. The CDR3 sequence: CASSQRGDQPQHF. CDR3 DNA sequence: TGTGCCAGCAGCCAAAGGGGAGATCAGCCCCAGCATTTT.

The rearrangement joins TRBV6-1 to TRBJ2-7, with 7 bases lining up with TRBD1. V lost 2 bases and J lost 10; bases outside the gene matches: 5. This CDR3 is built from 12 residues. Germline CDR1 and CDR2: MNHNS and SASEGT. This chain's CDR3 is CASSELGQHQYF. CDR3 coding DNA: TGTGCCAGCAGTGAATTGGGACAGCATCAGTACTTC.

The chain combines TRBV2 with TRBJ2-6; 9 bases line up with TRBD1. V trimming: 7 bases; J trimming: 0 bases; junction bases outside the gene matches: 10. The CDR3 is made up of 18 amino acids. The germline V gene encodes CDR1 SNHLY and CDR2 FYNNEI. CDR3 DNA: TGTGCCAGCAAAAATCCGGGACAGGGTTTCTCTGGGGCCAACGTCCTGACTTTC. This codes for CASKNPGQGFSGANVLTF.

The chain links TRBV29-1 to TRBJ1-5; possible D gene TRBD1, 6 bases. Trimming took 2 bases from V and 6 from J, leaving 20 bases between them. The germline V gene encodes CDR1 SQVTM and CDR2 ANQGSEA. This CDR3 is 16 amino acids long. CDR3 DNA sequence: TGCAGCGTTGAATTCCGAGGGACAAATTACGGTCAGCCCCAGCATTTT. Protein sequence: CSVEFRGTNYGQPQHF. The full variable domain, with the rest looked up from reference TRBV29-1 and TRBJ1-5, is SAVISQKPSRDICQRGTSLTIQCQVDSQVTMMFWYRQQPGQSLTLIATANQGSEATYESGFVIDKFPISRPNLTFSTLTVSNMSPEDSSIYLCSVEFRGTNYGQPQHFGDGTRLSIL.

The rearrangement joins TRBV28 to TRBJ2-7, with D possibly TRBD2 on 5 matching bases. In germline, CDR1 is MDHEN, CDR2 SYDVKM. Between the trimmed V and J ends, which lost 7 bases and 2 bases, there was a span of 12 bases. The CDR3 length is 13 residues. CDR3 DNA sequence: TGTGCCAGCACCGACGGGAAAGCCTACGAGCAGTACTTC. Its translation: CASTDGKAYEQYF.

The chain couples TRBV12-3 or TRBV12-4 to TRBJ2-5; D call uncertain. The ends were cut back, 4 bases at V and 5 bases at J, with 8 bases in the middle. This CDR3 has 12 residues. CDR3 region: CASSSGLETQYF. The CDR3 DNA reads TGTGCCAGCAGTTCGGGTCTGGAGACCCAGTACTTC.

The chain combines TRBV9 with TRBJ2-7; D may be TRBD2 (8 bases). Trimming removed 4 bases at V and 3 bases at J, with 17 bases between. Germline V gene data show CDR1 as SGDLS and CDR2 as YYNGEE. The CDR3 contains 15 residues. The CDR3 DNA follows: TGTGCCAGCAGCCCAGGGGGACTAGTAGGCTACGAGCAGTACTTC. It translates to CASSPGGLVGYEQYF. Based on the CDR3 plus reference TRBV9 and TRBJ2-7, the full variable domain is DSGVTQTPKHLITATGQRVTLRCSPRSGDLSVYWYQQSLDQGLQFLIQYYNGEERAKGNILERFSAQQFPDLHSELNLSSLELGDSALYFCASSPGGLVGYEQYFGPGTRLTVT.

The rearrangement links TRBV7-9 to TRBJ2-3, with 7 bases matching TRBD1. V was pared by 5 bases and J by 0 bases, with 8 bases of the junction left unmatched. This CDR3 has 16 residues. Germline V gene data show CDR1 as SEHNR and CDR2 as FQNEAQ (reference sequence). Written as DNA, the CDR3 is TGTGCCAGCAGCCCGAGGACAGGTTCTAGCACAGATACGCAGTATTTT. It yields the protein CASSPRTGSSTDTQYF.

The CDR3 coding sequence is TGCGCCAGCAGCCAACCCTTCCCGGGGGTCAAGAATTCACCCCTCCACTTT. Its translation is CASSQPFPGVKNSPLHF. The rearrangement joins TRBV4-1 to TRBJ1-6; D perhaps matches TRBD1 (5 bases). Germline V gene sequence: CDR1 MGHRA, CDR2 YSYEKL. The V and J ends lost 2 bases and 7 bases respectively, with 18 bases between them. The CDR3 has 17 amino acids.